The source of this TCR beta chain is a study of memory CD4+ T cells and cytomegalovirus serostatus. Points from the study as a whole: 67 of 164 known CMV-associated TCRbeta sequences appeared in CD4+ memory.

About this clone itself: Its antigen remains unidentified. Other DNA sequences in this sample translate to the same CDR3.

The sort gate was single viable CD3+CD4+CD8-CD45RO+ cells for memory CD4+ T cells. The trim removed 5 bases at V and 1 base at J, leaving 1 base unmatched. Per the germline V gene, CDR1 is SNHLY and CDR2 is FYNNEI. CDR3 length: 14 residues. Profiled with immunoSEQ multiplex PCR; TCRdb holds only in-frame clones, not every one. The sample includes approximately 44,000 clones, around 80% seen only once; the top ten take around 1.9%. The chain combines TRBV2 with TRBJ2-5; TRBD1 aligns across 10 bases. Specimen: memory CD4+ T cells from blood. The TCR comes from an adult in good health and CMV-seronegative. DNA for the CDR3: TGTGCCAGCAGTAGGGACAGGGGCCAAGAGACCCAGTACTTC. Amino acids: CASSRDRGQETQYF.